A single sample is the source of the 18 T cell receptor beta chains below, sequenced in a study of vaccination and CD4 T cells after COVID-19. Treatment: roughly 10-day PBMC culture with coronavirus spike peptide pools or control peptides (ViraFEST assay). These receptors' targets are unknown. Cultured CD4+ T-cell DNA underwent Oncomine TCR Beta short-read sequencing. Each CDR3 protein is one row after TCRdb ran MiXCR on the PCR reads. Of 20,000 to 25,000 distinct CDR3 sequences listed, 60% to 80% are singletons. Sequenced material: CD4+ T cells from blood, cultured in vitro, taken after SARS-CoV-2 vaccination. The receptors come from a human donor who received a COVID-19 vaccine.

This sequence joins TRBV7-9 and TRBJ1-6, with D possibly being TRBD1 (6 bases). Germline lookup yields CDR1 SEHNR and CDR2 FQNEAQ (reference sequence). The CDR3 runs to 15 residues. The V end was cut by 5 bases, the J end by 7 bases, with 15 bases between. CDR3 loop: CASSPDGQRNSPLHF. CDR3 in DNA: TGTGCCAGCAGCCCCGACGGACAGAGAAATTCACCCCTCCACTTT.

The gene calls are TRBV7-2 and TRBJ2-5; 10 bases are a match to TRBD2. CDR3 length: 15 amino acids. J was trimmed by 2 bases and V by 6 bases; bases with no gene match: 6. Per germline, CDR1 SGHTA and CDR2 FQGNSA. CDR3 protein: CASSRSGGVQETQYF. CDR3 DNA sequence: TGTGCCAGCAGTCGAAGCGGGGGGGTTCAAGAGACCCAGTACTTC.

This chain links TRBV7-2 with TRBJ1-2, with 8 bases identical to TRBD1. Trimming cost V 5 bases and J 4 bases; bases outside gene matches: 6. This CDR3 comprises 14 residues. Germline V gives CDR1 SGHTA, CDR2 FQGNSA. The CDR3 coding sequence is TGTGCCAGCAGCCGCCCAGGGGGCACCTATGGCTACACCTTC. Protein product: CASSRPGGTYGYTF.

The chain has TRBV19 and TRBJ1-4, with D maybe TRBD1 (5 bases). The CDR3 is made up of 18 amino acids. With 3 bases removed from V and 8 bases from J, the gap between germline ends came to 25 bases. Germline V CDR1 and CDR2: LNHDA, SQIVND (reference sequence). CDR3 sequence: CASSIQLRGLPGREKLFF. The CDR3 DNA reads TGTGCCAGTAGTATCCAACTCCGGGGCCTCCCGGGACGGGAAAAACTGTTTTTT.

This chain uses TRBV20-1 with TRBJ2-2; 13 nucleotides align to TRBD2. Germline loops: CDR1 DFQATT, CDR2 SNEGSKA (reference sequence). The CDR3 runs to 16 residues. The V segment lost 0 bases and the J segment 7 bases; nucleotides outside the gene matches: 5. In DNA, the CDR3 is TGCAGTGCTAGAGATGGGACTAGCGGGGCAGGCGGGGAGCTGTTTTTT. Its translation is CSARDGTSGAGGELFF.

A single count supports this clonotype. The chain uses TRBV10-3 and TRBJ1-1; TRBD1 matches 7 bases. The V segment lost 9 bases and the J segment 2 bases; nucleotides outside the gene matches: 3. This CDR3 has 12 amino acids. From germline, CDR1 is ENHRY and CDR2 SYGVKD. CDR3 loop: CAIGQVNTEAFF. CDR3 DNA: TGTGCCATAGGACAGGTAAACACTGAAGCTTTCTTT.

V usage is TRBV19 and J usage is TRBJ1-1; no clear D gene. V lost 6 bases and J 6 bases, leaving 14 bases between the germline ends. The CDR3 runs to 13 residues. The V gene's germline CDR1 is LNHDA and CDR2 SQIVND (reference sequence). The CDR3 nucleotides are TGTGCCAGTAGGGGAGGTGGTCAGGCTGAAGCTTTCTTT. Translated: CASRGGGQAEAFF.

This chain connects TRBV13 to TRBJ1-6; D might be TRBD1 (5 bases). The CDR3 totals 14 residues. The V end lost 2 bases, the J end lost 5 bases, and 7 bases lay between the germline ends. CDR1 PRHDT and CDR2 FYEKMQ come from the germline V gene (reference sequence). The CDR3 region has the DNA TGTGCCAGCAGCTTATGGGGACATAATTCACCCCTCCACTTT. This translates into CASSLWGHNSPLHF.

DNA of the CDR3: TGTGCCAGCCGACAGGGGTACAATCAGCCCCAGCATTTT. Its protein is CASRQGYNQPQHF. This chain links TRBV6-1 with TRBJ1-5; 8 nucleotides match TRBD1. This CDR3 is 13 amino acids long. Germline-derived CDR1 and CDR2 are MNHNS and SASEGT. The V segment lost 8 bases and the J segment 3 bases; nucleotides outside the gene matches: 3.

A few counts support this clonotype. The V gene is TRBV30, the J gene TRBJ1-2; D uncertain. This CDR3 is built from 14 residues. Germline V gives CDR1 GTSNPN, CDR2 SVGIG (reference sequence). V lost 2 bases and J lost 7, with 17 bases in between. Here the CDR3 DNA reads TGTGCCTGGAGTATGAAACCCCAGGAAGCTGGCTACACCTTC. Translated: CAWSMKPQEAGYTF. Drawing the rest from reference TRBV30 and TRBJ1-2, the complete variable domain is SQTIHQWPATLVQPVGSPLSLECTVEGTSNPNLYWYRQAAGRGLQLLFYSVGIGQISSEVPQNLSASRPQDRQFILSSKKLLLSDSGFYLCAWSMKPQEAGYTFGSGTRLTVV.

The CDR3 reads CASSYTNEKLFF. In nucleotides, the CDR3 is TGTGCCAGCAGTTACACTAATGAAAAACTGTTTTTT. The chain carries TRBV6-5 and TRBJ1-4, with no clear D. The CDR3 loop spans 12 amino acids. V lost 2 bases and J lost 2, with 0 bases in between. Germline lookup yields CDR1 MNHEY and CDR2 SVGAGI.

The chain combines TRBV7-8 with TRBJ2-7, with 10 bases identical to TRBD1. The CDR3 is 15 residues long. Trimming at V came to 5 bases and at J to 2 bases, leaving 6 bases not matched to a gene. Germline values: CDR1 SGHVS, CDR2 FQNEAQ. The CDR3 DNA reads TGTGCCAGCAGCCCCGGGACAGGGGCGACCTACGAGCAGTACTTC. Residues: CASSPGTGATYEQYF. The complete variable domain, with remaining parts taken from reference TRBV7-8 and TRBJ2-7, reads GAGVSQSPRYKVAKRGQDVALRCDPISGHVSLFWYQQALGQGPEFLTYFQNEAQLDKSGLPSDRFFAERPEGSVSTLKIQRTQQEDSAVYLCASSPGTGATYEQYFGPGTRLTVT.

Comment on this clonotype: One junction end disagrees with the germline gene, perhaps due to a read error. This chain uses TRBV5-1 with TRBJ2-1; D uncertain. The CDR3 contains 14 residues. Germline V gene lookup returns CDR1 SGHRS and CDR2 YFSETQ. This chain's CDR3 is CASSIRSSYNEQLF. In DNA form, the CDR3 reads TGCGCCAGCAGTATTAGGAGCTCCTACAATGAGCAGCTCTTC.

The CDR3: CAWRQGLEQPQHF. The CDR3 DNA is TGTGCCTGGAGACAGGGATTGGAGCAGCCCCAGCATTTT. The J gene is TRBJ1-5, the V gene TRBV30, with a weak D call TRBD1 (6 bases). The CDR3 is 13 residues long. Trimming took 3 bases from V and 7 from J, leaving 13 bases between them. CDR1 is GTSNPN, CDR2 SVGIG, per germline (reference sequence).

This CDR3 is CASTGRSSYNSPLHF. CDR3 DNA: TGTGCCAGCACCGGACGGAGCTCCTATAATTCACCCCTCCACTTT. This chain uses TRBV2 with TRBJ1-6; no clear D gene. There are 15 residues in the CDR3. V shed 7 bases and J shed 0 bases, with 10 bases lying between them. The germline V gene encodes CDR1 SNHLY and CDR2 FYNNEI.

This clonotype was detected only a few times. This rearrangement joins TRBV10-1 to TRBJ1-1; D unclear. The germline V gene encodes CDR1 WNHNN and CDR2 SYGVQD (reference sequence). Trimming pared 9 bases from V and 1 base from J, leaving 18 bases between. The CDR3 runs 15 residues. CDR3 coding DNA: TGCGCCAGTCGGTGGTCTGTGGGAGCGAACACTGAAGCTTTCTTT. Its translation: CASRWSVGANTEAFF.

This sequence joins TRBV19 and TRBJ1-2; 7 nucleotides align to TRBD1. This CDR3 has 15 amino acids. Trimming cost V 5 bases and J 3 bases; bases outside gene matches: 9. Germline CDR1 reads LNHDA; CDR2 reads SQIVND (reference sequence). Written as DNA, the CDR3 is TGTGCCAGTAGTCCGCGACAGGGACGAGACTATGGCTACACCTTC. Protein: CASSPRQGRDYGYTF.

This chain connects TRBV20-1 to TRBJ2-3; 12 bases agree with TRBD2. Germline CDR1 is DFQATT and CDR2 is SNEGSKA (reference sequence). With V trimmed by 4 bases and J by 3 bases, 5 bases remained unmatched. The CDR3 spans 15 residues. The CDR3 sequence is CSATPGTSGTDTQYF. The CDR3 DNA is TGCAGTGCTACTCCCGGGACTAGCGGGACAGATACGCAGTATTTT.